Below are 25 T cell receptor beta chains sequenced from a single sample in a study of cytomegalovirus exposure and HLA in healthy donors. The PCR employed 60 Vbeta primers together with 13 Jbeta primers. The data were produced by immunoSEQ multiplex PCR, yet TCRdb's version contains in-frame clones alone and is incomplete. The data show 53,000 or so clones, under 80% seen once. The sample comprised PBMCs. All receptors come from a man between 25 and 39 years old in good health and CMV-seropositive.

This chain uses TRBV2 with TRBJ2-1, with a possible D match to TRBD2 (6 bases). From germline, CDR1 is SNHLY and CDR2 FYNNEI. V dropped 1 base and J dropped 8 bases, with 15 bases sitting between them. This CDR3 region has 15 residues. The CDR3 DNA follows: TGTGCCAGCAGTGAAGGGCTAGCGTTCGGTCATGAGCAGTTCTTC. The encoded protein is CASSEGLAFGHEQFF.

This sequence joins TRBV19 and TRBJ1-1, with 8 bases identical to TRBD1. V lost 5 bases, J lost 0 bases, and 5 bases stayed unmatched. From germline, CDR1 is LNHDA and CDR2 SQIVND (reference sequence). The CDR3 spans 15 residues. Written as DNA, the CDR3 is TGTGCCAGTAGTTTGAGGACAGGGCTGAACACTGAAGCTTTCTTT. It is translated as CASSLRTGLNTEAFF.

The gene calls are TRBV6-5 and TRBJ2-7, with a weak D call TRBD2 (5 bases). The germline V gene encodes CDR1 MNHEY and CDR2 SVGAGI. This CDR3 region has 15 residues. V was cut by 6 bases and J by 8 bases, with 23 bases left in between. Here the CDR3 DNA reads TGTGCCAGCAGCCCCGAGAGGACTTTCTCCTGTAAGCAGTACTTC. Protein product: CASSPERTFSCKQYF.

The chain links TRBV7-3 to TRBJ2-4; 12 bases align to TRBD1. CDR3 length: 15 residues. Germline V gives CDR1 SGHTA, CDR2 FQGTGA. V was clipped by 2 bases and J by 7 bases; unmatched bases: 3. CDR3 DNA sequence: TGTGCCAGCAGCTTAGGGACAGGGGGCCTTAACATTCAGTACTTC. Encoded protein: CASSLGTGGLNIQYF.

The CDR3: CATSRVLGTSGGHRITDTQYF. In nucleotides, the CDR3 is TGTGCCACCAGCAGAGTATTAGGGACTAGCGGGGGGCACCGTATCACAGATACGCAGTATTTT. V usage is TRBV15 and J usage is TRBJ2-3; 15 bases map to TRBD2. The junction had 13 bases not matched to a gene; V was cut back by 1 base and J by 2 bases. Germline values: CDR1 LNHNV, CDR2 YYDKDF (reference sequence). CDR3 size: 21 residues. The full variable domain, completed using reference TRBV15 and TRBJ2-3, is DAMVIQNPRYQVTQFGKPVTLSCSQTLNHNVMYWYQQKSSQAPKLLFHYYDKDFNNEADTPDNFQSRRPNTSFCFLDIRSPGLGDTAMYLCATSRVLGTSGGHRITDTQYFGPGTRLTVL.

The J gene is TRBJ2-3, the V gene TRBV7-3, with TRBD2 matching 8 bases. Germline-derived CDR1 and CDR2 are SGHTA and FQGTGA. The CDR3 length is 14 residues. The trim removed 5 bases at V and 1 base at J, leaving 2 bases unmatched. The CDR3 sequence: CASSPGGGTDTQYF. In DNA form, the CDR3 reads TGTGCCAGCAGCCCCGGGGGGGGCACAGATACGCAGTATTTT.

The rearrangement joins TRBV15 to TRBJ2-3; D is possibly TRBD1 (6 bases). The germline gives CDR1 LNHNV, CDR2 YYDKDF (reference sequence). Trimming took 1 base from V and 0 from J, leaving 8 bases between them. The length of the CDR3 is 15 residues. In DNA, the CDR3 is TGTGCCACCAGCAGAGTGGACAGAAGCACAGATACGCAGTATTTT. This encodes CATSRVDRSTDTQYF. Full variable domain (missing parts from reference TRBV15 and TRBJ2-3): DAMVIQNPRYQVTQFGKPVTLSCSQTLNHNVMYWYQQKSSQAPKLLFHYYDKDFNNEADTPDNFQSRRPNTSFCFLDIRSPGLGDTAMYLCATSRVDRSTDTQYFGPGTRLTVL.

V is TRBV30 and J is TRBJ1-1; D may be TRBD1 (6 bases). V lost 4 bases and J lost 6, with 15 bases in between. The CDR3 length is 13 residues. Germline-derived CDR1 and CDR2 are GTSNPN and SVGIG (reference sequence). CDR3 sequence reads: CAWMQQGNSEAFF. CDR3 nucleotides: TGTGCCTGGATGCAACAGGGAAATTCTGAAGCTTTCTTT.

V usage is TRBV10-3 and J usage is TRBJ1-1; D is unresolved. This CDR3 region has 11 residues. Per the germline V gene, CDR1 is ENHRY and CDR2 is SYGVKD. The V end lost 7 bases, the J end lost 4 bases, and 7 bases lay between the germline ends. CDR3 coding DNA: TGTGCCATCACCGAGGGCACTGAAGCTTTCTTT. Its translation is CAITEGTEAFF.

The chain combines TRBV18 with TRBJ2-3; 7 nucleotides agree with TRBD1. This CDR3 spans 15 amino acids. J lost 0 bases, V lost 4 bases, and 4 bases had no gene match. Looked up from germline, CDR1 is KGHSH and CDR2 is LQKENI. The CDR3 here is CASSLPGGSTDTQYF. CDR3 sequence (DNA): TGTGCCAGCTCACTCCCAGGGGGAAGCACAGATACGCAGTATTTT. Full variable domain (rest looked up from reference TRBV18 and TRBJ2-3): NAGVMQNPRHLVRRRGQEARLRCSPMKGHSHVYWYRQLPEEGLKFMVYLQKENIIDESGMPKERFSAEFPKEGPSILRIQQVVRGDSAAYFCASSLPGGSTDTQYFGPGTRLTVL.

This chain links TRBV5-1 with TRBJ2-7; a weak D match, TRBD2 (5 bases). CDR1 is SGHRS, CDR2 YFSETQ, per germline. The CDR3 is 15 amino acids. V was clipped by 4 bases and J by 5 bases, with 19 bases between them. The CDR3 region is CASSPGRLPQDEQYF. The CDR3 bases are TGCGCCAGCAGCCCTGGGAGACTCCCCCAGGACGAGCAGTACTTC.

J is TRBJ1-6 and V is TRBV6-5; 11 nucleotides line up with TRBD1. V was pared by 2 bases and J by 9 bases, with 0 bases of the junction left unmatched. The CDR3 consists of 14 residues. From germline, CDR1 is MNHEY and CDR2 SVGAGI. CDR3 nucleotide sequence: TGTGCCAGCAGTTACGGACAGGGGGCTTCACCCCTCCACTTT. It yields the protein CASSYGQGASPLHF.

CDR3 protein: CASSSRSGGRWQPQHF. DNA of the CDR3: TGTGCCAGCAGCTCCCGCTCAGGGGGCAGGTGGCAGCCCCAGCATTTT. The rearrangement uses TRBV7-2 and TRBJ1-5; 8 bases line up with TRBD1. There are 16 residues in the CDR3. Germline V gene sequence: CDR1 SGHTA, CDR2 FQGNSA. Losses at the gene ends were 4 bases for V and 7 bases for J; bases not matched to a gene: 12.

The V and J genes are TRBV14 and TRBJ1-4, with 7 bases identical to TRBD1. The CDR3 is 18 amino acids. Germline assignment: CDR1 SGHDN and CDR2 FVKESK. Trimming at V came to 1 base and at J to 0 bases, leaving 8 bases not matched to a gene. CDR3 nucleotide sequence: TGTGCCAGCAGCCAAGTGATGACAGGGAGTACAACTAATGAAAAACTGTTTTTT. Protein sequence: CASSQVMTGSTTNEKLFF.

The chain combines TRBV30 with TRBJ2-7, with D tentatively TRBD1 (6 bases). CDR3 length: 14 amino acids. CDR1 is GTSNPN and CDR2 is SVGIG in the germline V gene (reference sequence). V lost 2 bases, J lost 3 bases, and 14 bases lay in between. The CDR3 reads CAWSPPDRSYEQYF. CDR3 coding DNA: TGTGCCTGGAGTCCCCCGGACAGAAGCTACGAGCAGTACTTC. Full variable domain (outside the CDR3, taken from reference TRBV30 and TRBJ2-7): SQTIHQWPATLVQPVGSPLSLECTVEGTSNPNLYWYRQAAGRGLQLLFYSVGIGQISSEVPQNLSASRPQDRQFILSSKKLLLSDSGFYLCAWSPPDRSYEQYFGPGTRLTVT.

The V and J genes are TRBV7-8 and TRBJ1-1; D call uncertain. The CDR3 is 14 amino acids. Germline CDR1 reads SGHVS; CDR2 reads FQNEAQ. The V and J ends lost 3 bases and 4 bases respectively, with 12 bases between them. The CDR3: CASSFSQVVTEAFF. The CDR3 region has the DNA TGTGCCAGCAGCTTCTCCCAGGTCGTCACTGAAGCTTTCTTT.

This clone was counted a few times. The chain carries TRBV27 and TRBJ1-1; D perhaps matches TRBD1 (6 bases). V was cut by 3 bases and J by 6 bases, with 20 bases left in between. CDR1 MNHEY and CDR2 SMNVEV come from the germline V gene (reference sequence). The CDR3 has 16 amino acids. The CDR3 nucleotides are TGTGCCAGCAGTTTTTCAACAGGGATTCCCAGCTCTGAAGCTTTCTTT. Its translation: CASSFSTGIPSSEAFF.

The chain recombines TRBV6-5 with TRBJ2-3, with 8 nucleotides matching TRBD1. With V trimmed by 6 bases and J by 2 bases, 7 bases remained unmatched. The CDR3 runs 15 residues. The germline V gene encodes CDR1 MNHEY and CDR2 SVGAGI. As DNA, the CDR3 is TGTGCCAGCAGAAAGGACAGGGCTTTCACAGATACGCAGTATTTT. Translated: CASRKDRAFTDTQYF.

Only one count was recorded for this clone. The chain's CDR3 is CASRPQTGTNYGYTF. The CDR3 DNA reads as TGTGCCAGCAGACCGCAGACAGGGACTAACTATGGCTACACCTTC. The chain employs TRBV18 and TRBJ1-2; 7 positions agree with TRBD1. CDR3 length equals 15 residues. The junction had 9 bases not matched to a gene; V was cut back by 8 bases and J by 0 bases. The V gene's germline CDR1 is KGHSH and CDR2 LQKENI.

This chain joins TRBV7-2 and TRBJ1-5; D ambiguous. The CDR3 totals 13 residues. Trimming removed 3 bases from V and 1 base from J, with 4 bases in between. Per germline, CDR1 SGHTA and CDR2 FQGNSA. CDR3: CASSFRSNQPQHF. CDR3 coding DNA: TGTGCCAGCAGCTTCCGGAGCAATCAGCCCCAGCATTTT.

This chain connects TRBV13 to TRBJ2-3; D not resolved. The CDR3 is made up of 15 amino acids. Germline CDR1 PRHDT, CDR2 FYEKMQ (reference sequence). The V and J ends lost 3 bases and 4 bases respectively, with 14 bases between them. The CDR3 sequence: CASSFGGVIADTQYF. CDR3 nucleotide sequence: TGTGCCAGCAGCTTCGGCGGAGTTATCGCAGATACGCAGTATTTT.

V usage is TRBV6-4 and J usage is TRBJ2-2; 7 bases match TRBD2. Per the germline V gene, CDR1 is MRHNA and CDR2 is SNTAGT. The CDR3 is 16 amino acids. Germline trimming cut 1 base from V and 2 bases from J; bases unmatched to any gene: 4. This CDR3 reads CASSDLPGLNTGELFF. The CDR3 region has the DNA TGTGCCAGCAGTGACTTACCGGGACTAAACACCGGGGAGCTGTTTTTT.

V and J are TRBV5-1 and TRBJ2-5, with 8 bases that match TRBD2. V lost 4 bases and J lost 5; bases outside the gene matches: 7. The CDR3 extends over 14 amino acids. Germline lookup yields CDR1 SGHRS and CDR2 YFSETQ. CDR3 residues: CASSPGGTMETQYF. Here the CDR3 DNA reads TGCGCCAGCAGCCCGGGGGGGACCATGGAGACCCAGTACTTC.

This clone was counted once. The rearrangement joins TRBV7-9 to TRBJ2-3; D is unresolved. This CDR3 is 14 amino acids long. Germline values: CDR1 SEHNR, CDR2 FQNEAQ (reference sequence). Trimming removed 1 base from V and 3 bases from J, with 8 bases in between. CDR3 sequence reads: CASSLGAGTDTQYF. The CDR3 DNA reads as TGTGCCAGCAGCTTAGGGGCAGGAACAGATACGCAGTATTTT.

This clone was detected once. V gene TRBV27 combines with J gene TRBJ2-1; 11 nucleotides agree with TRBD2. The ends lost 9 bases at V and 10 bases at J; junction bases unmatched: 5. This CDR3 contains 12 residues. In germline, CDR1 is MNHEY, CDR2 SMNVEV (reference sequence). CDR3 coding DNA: TGTGCCAGAGGGGCTAGCGGGGGGGAGCAGTTCTTC. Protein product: CARGASGGEQFF.